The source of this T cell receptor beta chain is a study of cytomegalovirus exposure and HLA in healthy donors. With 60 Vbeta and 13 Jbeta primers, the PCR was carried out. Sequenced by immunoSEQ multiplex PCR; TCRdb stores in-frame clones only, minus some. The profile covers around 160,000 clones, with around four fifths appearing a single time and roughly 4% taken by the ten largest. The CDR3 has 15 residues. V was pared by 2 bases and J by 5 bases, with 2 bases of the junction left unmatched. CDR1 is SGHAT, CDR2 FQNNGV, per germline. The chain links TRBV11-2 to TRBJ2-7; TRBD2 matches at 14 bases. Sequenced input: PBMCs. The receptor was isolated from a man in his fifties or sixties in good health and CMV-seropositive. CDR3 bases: TGTGCCAGCAGCTTACCGGGACTAGCGGGAGACGAGCAGTACTTC. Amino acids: CASSLPGLAGDEQYF.